Listed below are T cell receptor beta chains from one sample, sequenced in a study of blood T cells in healthy people across ages. MiXCR, applied by TCRdb to the 5' RACE reads, yields one record per CDR3 protein. Found here are 500,000 to 650,000 distinct CDR3 sequences, about 25% of them singletons; the top ten hold approximately 3.7%. These data were likewise used in another study, on T cells of mothers and their children.

The sequencing input was blood. The receptors shown here come from a boy aged 2 to 10 in good health. The CDR3 runs from the conserved cysteine through the conserved F or W. The D gene is left open where the match is weak. Not all rows give a size; the values are once, few, many and, for expanded clones, a class.

CDR3aa: CASSSDRSRSGYTF
CDR3nt: TGTGCCAGCAGTTCGGACAGGTCTCGTAGTGGCTACACCTTC
d_gene: TRBD1
v_gene: TRBV27
j_gene: TRBJ1-2
abundance: -

CDR3aa: CASSPEGPQEQYF
CDR3nt: TGTGCCAGCAGTCCCGAGGGGCCGCAGGAGCAGTACTTC
d_gene: -
v_gene: TRBV13
j_gene: TRBJ2-7
abundance: -

CDR3aa: CASSRLKRGQSYEQYF
CDR3nt: TGTGCCAGCAGCCGATTGAAGCGGGGCCAGTCCTACGAGCAGTACTTC
d_gene: TRBD2
v_gene: TRBV11-2
j_gene: TRBJ2-7
abundance: few

CDR3aa: CAIRGRGRMDEQFF
CDR3nt: TGTGCCATCAGGGGTCGGGGGAGGATGGATGAGCAGTTCTTC
d_gene: -
v_gene: TRBV10-3
j_gene: TRBJ2-1
abundance: few

CDR3aa: CASSWGSSTDTQYF
CDR3nt: TGCGCCAGCAGCTGGGGGTCTAGCACAGATACGCAGTATTTT
d_gene: -
v_gene: TRBV4-3
j_gene: TRBJ2-3
abundance: -

CDR3aa: CASSFLGGYEQYF
CDR3nt: TGTGCCAGCAGTTTCTTGGGGGGCTACGAGCAGTACTTC
d_gene: -
v_gene: TRBV12-3/TRBV12-4
j_gene: TRBJ2-7
abundance: few

CDR3aa: CASSVRLAGVFEQFF
CDR3nt: TGTGCCAGCAGCGTGAGACTAGCGGGAGTTTTTGAGCAGTTCTTC
d_gene: TRBD2
v_gene: TRBV7-2
j_gene: TRBJ2-1
abundance: -

CDR3aa: CATSDSGLVADTQYF
CDR3nt: TGTGCCACCAGTGATTCCGGACTAGTCGCAGATACGCAGTATTTT
d_gene: TRBD2
v_gene: TRBV24-1
j_gene: TRBJ2-3
abundance: few

CDR3aa: CASHPTSGYNEQFF
CDR3nt: TGCGCCAGCCACCCGACTAGCGGGTATAATGAGCAGTTCTTC
d_gene: TRBD2
v_gene: TRBV5-1
j_gene: TRBJ2-1
abundance: -

CDR3aa: CSVPWSGRRETQYF
CDR3nt: TGCAGCGTCCCCTGGAGCGGGAGGAGGGAGACCCAGTACTTC
d_gene: TRBD2
v_gene: TRBV29-1
j_gene: TRBJ2-5
abundance: -

CDR3aa: CASSRLGPTEKLFF
CDR3nt: TGTGCCAGCAGCCGACTCGGGCCAACTGAAAAACTGTTTTTT
d_gene: -
v_gene: TRBV7-2
j_gene: TRBJ1-4
abundance: few

CDR3aa: CAWSRVASTGELFF
CDR3nt: TGTGCCTGGAGCAGGGTAGCGAGCACCGGGGAGCTGTTTTTT
d_gene: -
v_gene: TRBV30
j_gene: TRBJ2-2
abundance: few

CDR3aa: CASSQVFTGVMAETQYF
CDR3nt: TGTGCCAGCTCACAGGTGTTTACAGGGGTCATGGCGGAGACCCAGTACTTC
d_gene: TRBD1
v_gene: TRBV18
j_gene: TRBJ2-5
abundance: -

CDR3aa: CASRLESRGEQYF
CDR3nt: TGTGCCAGCAGACTCGAGAGTCGAGGCGAGCAGTACTTC
d_gene: -
v_gene: TRBV2
j_gene: TRBJ2-7
abundance: few

CDR3aa: CASSPYAGTPYNEQFF
CDR3nt: TGTGCCAGCAGCCCTTACGCCGGGACCCCATACAATGAGCAGTTCTTC
d_gene: -
v_gene: TRBV14
j_gene: TRBJ2-1
abundance: few

CDR3aa: CASSADRDSGYTF
CDR3nt: TGTGCCAGCAGTGCGGACAGGGACAGCGGCTACACCTTC
d_gene: TRBD1
v_gene: TRBV2
j_gene: TRBJ1-2
abundance: -

CDR3aa: CASSDNRSPGEKLFF
CDR3nt: TGTGCCAGCAGTGACAACAGGTCCCCCGGTGAAAAACTGTTTTTT
d_gene: -
v_gene: TRBV25-1
j_gene: TRBJ1-4
abundance: -

CDR3aa: CASSLLGGSDTQYF
CDR3nt: TGTGCCAGCAGTTTACTTGGTGGGTCAGATACGCAGTATTTT
d_gene: -
v_gene: TRBV12-3/TRBV12-4
j_gene: TRBJ2-3
abundance: few

CDR3aa: CASTLATGELFF
CDR3nt: TGTGCCAGCACGCTCGCCACCGGGGAGCTGTTTTTT
d_gene: -
v_gene: TRBV12-3/TRBV12-4
j_gene: TRBJ2-2
abundance: few

CDR3aa: CASSLPTVNTEAFF
CDR3nt: TGTGCCAGCAGTTTACCAACAGTGAACACTGAAGCTTTCTTT
d_gene: -
v_gene: TRBV28
j_gene: TRBJ1-1
abundance: -

CDR3aa: CASGLVGFGHTEAFF
CDR3nt: TGTGCCAGCGGTTTAGTGGGGTTTGGGCACACTGAAGCTTTCTTT
d_gene: -
v_gene: TRBV12-3/TRBV12-4
j_gene: TRBJ1-1
abundance: -

CDR3aa: CASSHIRRDLNTGELFF
CDR3nt: TGCGCCAGCAGCCATATCCGGCGGGATTTGAACACCGGGGAGCTGTTTTTT
d_gene: -
v_gene: TRBV4-3
j_gene: TRBJ2-2
abundance: -

CDR3aa: CASNTNTEAFF
CDR3nt: TGTGCCAGCAATACGAACACTGAAGCTTTCTTT
d_gene: -
v_gene: TRBV2
j_gene: TRBJ1-1
abundance: -

CDR3aa: CSARGRLEETQYF
CDR3nt: TGCAGTGCTAGAGGGAGGCTAGAGGAGACCCAGTACTTC
d_gene: -
v_gene: TRBV20-1
j_gene: TRBJ2-5
abundance: -

CDR3aa: CASSLRTGGLSNQPQHF
CDR3nt: TGTGCCAGCAGCTTAAGGACAGGGGGCCTTAGCAATCAGCCCCAGCATTTT
d_gene: TRBD1
v_gene: TRBV7-2
j_gene: TRBJ1-5
abundance: few

CDR3aa: CASSLRLAGSQETQYF
CDR3nt: TGTGCCAGCAGTTTAAGGCTAGCGGGGAGCCAAGAGACCCAGTACTTC
d_gene: TRBD2
v_gene: TRBV27
j_gene: TRBJ2-5
abundance: few

CDR3aa: CASSNREDTDTQYF
CDR3nt: TGCGCCAGCAGCAACCGGGAGGACACAGATACGCAGTATTTT
d_gene: TRBD2
v_gene: TRBV5-1
j_gene: TRBJ2-3
abundance: few

CDR3aa: CASSLDRRNKREKLFF
CDR3nt: TGTGCCAGCAGCTTGGACAGACGAAACAAGAGGGAAAAACTGTTTTTT
d_gene: -
v_gene: TRBV7-8
j_gene: TRBJ1-4
abundance: -

CDR3aa: CASSQPRLF
CDR3nt: TGTGCCAGCAGCCAACCTCGCCTATTT
d_gene: -
v_gene: TRBV6-1
j_gene: TRBJ2-3
abundance: few

CDR3aa: CAWKYPAYYEQYF
CDR3nt: TGTGCCTGGAAATACCCGGCTTACTACGAGCAGTACTTC
d_gene: -
v_gene: TRBV30
j_gene: TRBJ2-7
abundance: few

CDR3aa: CASREPGQFGYTF
CDR3nt: TGTGCCAGCAGAGAGCCCGGACAATTTGGCTACACCTTC
d_gene: -
v_gene: TRBV6-5
j_gene: TRBJ1-2
abundance: few

CDR3aa: CASSLAPGQGDIQYF
CDR3nt: TGTGCCAGCAGCTTGGCCCCGGGACAGGGGGACATTCAGTACTTC
d_gene: TRBD1
v_gene: TRBV5-5
j_gene: TRBJ2-4
abundance: once

CDR3aa: CASSTLAGTLWGGETQYF
CDR3nt: TGTGCCAGCAGCACGCTTGCCGGGACCCTGTGGGGCGGAGAGACCCAGTACTTC
d_gene: -
v_gene: TRBV21-1
j_gene: TRBJ2-5
abundance: -

CDR3aa: CASSVAGSPYNEQFF
CDR3nt: TGTGCCAGCTCCGTAGCGGGGTCCCCCTACAATGAGCAGTTCTTC
d_gene: TRBD2
v_gene: TRBV18
j_gene: TRBJ2-1
abundance: few

CDR3aa: CASSEGGGTDTQYF
CDR3nt: TGTGCCAGCAGTGAAGGTGGGGGTACAGATACGCAGTATTTT
d_gene: -
v_gene: TRBV6-4
j_gene: TRBJ2-3
abundance: many

CDR3aa: CAISEAGGGDEQYF
CDR3nt: TGTGCCATCAGTGAGGCAGGGGGGGGAGACGAGCAGTACTTC
d_gene: -
v_gene: TRBV10-3
j_gene: TRBJ2-7
abundance: -

CDR3aa: CASSYSRSGWQETQYF
CDR3nt: TGTGCCAGCAGTTACTCCAGGTCCGGGTGGCAGGAGACCCAGTACTTC
d_gene: -
v_gene: TRBV6-5
j_gene: TRBJ2-5
abundance: -

CDR3aa: CASSPPTSGKYDEQFF
CDR3nt: TGTGCCAGCTCACCACCGACTAGCGGGAAGTATGATGAGCAGTTCTTC
d_gene: TRBD2
v_gene: TRBV18
j_gene: TRBJ2-1
abundance: -

CDR3aa: CASSLGEGFQETQYF
CDR3nt: TGTGCCAGCAGCTTGGGGGAGGGATTCCAGGAGACCCAGTACTTC
d_gene: TRBD2
v_gene: TRBV7-2
j_gene: TRBJ2-5
abundance: -

CDR3aa: CSVGTSENYGYTF
CDR3nt: TGCAGCGTTGGTACATCAGAAAACTATGGCTACACCTTC
d_gene: -
v_gene: TRBV29-1
j_gene: TRBJ1-2
abundance: many

CDR3aa: CASSYSEVEETQYF
CDR3nt: TGTGCCAGCAGCTACTCGGAGGTTGAAGAGACCCAGTACTTC
d_gene: -
v_gene: TRBV9
j_gene: TRBJ2-5
abundance: few

CDR3aa: CATSRVTGTNEKLFF
CDR3nt: TGTGCCACCAGCAGAGTGACAGGCACTAATGAAAAACTGTTTTTT
d_gene: -
v_gene: TRBV15
j_gene: TRBJ1-4
abundance: -

CDR3aa: CASSQDPGTGYGYTF
CDR3nt: TGCGCCAGCAGCCAAGATCCGGGGACGGGGTATGGCTACACCTTC
d_gene: -
v_gene: TRBV4-1
j_gene: TRBJ1-2
abundance: -

CDR3aa: CASSLTSGSGTDTQYF
CDR3nt: TGTGCCAGCAGCTTGACTAGCGGGAGTGGGACAGATACGCAGTATTTT
d_gene: TRBD2
v_gene: TRBV12-3/TRBV12-4
j_gene: TRBJ2-3
abundance: few

CDR3aa: CSARDRGGGGYEQYF
CDR3nt: TGCAGTGCTAGAGATCGGGGAGGGGGCGGCTACGAGCAGTACTTC
d_gene: -
v_gene: TRBV20-1
j_gene: TRBJ2-7
abundance: -